These T cell receptor beta chains were read from a single sample in a study of immune evolution from preneoplasia to lung adenocarcinoma. Repertoires were generated with immunoSEQ multiplex PCR, while TCRdb's copy carries only in-frame clones and drops some. The repertoire consists of approximately 12,000 clones, with more than 75% occurring once and the leading ten covering 3% to 4%. The sequencing sample was made of FFPE tissue from an adenomatous hyperplasia lung lesion. The receptors come from a person between 50 and 70 years old with lung adenocarcinoma. The conserved cysteine and the conserved F or W are not part of the CDR3 here. The order of the fields is J gene, V gene, D gene, CDR3 protein. D genes are given only for firm matches.

>TRBJ2-3|TRBV7-3|-
ASSPTPGTLGTDTQY
>TRBJ2-7|TRBV10-3|-
AISEGVRGLYEQY
>TRBJ1-1|TRBV5-1|-
ASSFAGVNTEAF
>TRBJ1-2|TRBV11-2|-
ASSVSLNYGYT
>TRBJ1-2|TRBV2|-
ASSDTRYGYT
>TRBJ2-5|TRBV5-8|TRBD1
ASSQDRAWIQETQY
>TRBJ1-3|TRBV6-1|-
ASRPFRGNTIY
>TRBJ1-5|TRBV6-6|TRBD1
ASTSGQGDQPQH
>TRBJ2-2|TRBV7-8|TRBD2
ASSFRTSGTFGTGELF
>TRBJ2-2|TRBV6-1|-
ASSARRKPNTGELF
>TRBJ2-3|TRBV2|-
ASRERVPTDTQY
>TRBJ2-7|TRBV30|TRBD2
AWSPLSSGSWDEQY
>TRBJ1-4|TRBV6-5|-
ASSYGTTNEKLF
>TRBJ1-4|TRBV9|-
ASSGPGTETTNEKLF
>TRBJ2-7|TRBV5-8|TRBD2
ASSPRRPSGRLSD
>TRBJ2-2|TRBV30|-
AWSEGRGTGELF
>TRBJ2-1|TRBV6-5|-
ASSRSRNEQF
>TRBJ2-5|TRBV28|TRBD2
ASSFGLAGVLETQY
>TRBJ1-1|TRBV19|-
ASSIGYTEAF
>TRBJ1-3|TRBV2|-
ASSERREGPKSSGNTIY
>TRBJ2-1|TRBV11-3|TRBD2
ASSLGGGHNEQF